A single T cell receptor (beta chain) is shown here with its context. As yet, its antigen is unknown. The sample comes from a study of cytomegalovirus exposure and HLA in healthy donors. Germline V lookup: CDR1 SNHLY, CDR2 FYNNEI. The CDR3 loop spans 16 amino acids. Trimming at V came to 6 bases and at J to 3 bases, leaving 8 bases not matched to a gene. Study conclusions and caveats: Reportedly, HLA-A and HLA-B alleles of most subjects were accurately predicted from TCR beta. Sequencing depth across donors, presence/absence analyses assumed, was roughly uniform.

The PCR was carried out with 60 Vbeta primers and 13 Jbeta primers. The assay was immunoSEQ multiplex PCR, and TCRdb's table has in-frame clones only and misses some. The sample includes under 200,000 clones, 79% of them seen just once. The chain employs TRBV2 and TRBJ2-1; 10 bases line up with TRBD1. The source of this sequence is a woman aged 45 to 65 in good health and CMV-seronegative. Sample: PBMCs. The CDR3 here is CASSDRQGAYYNEQFF. The CDR3 DNA reads TGTGCCAGCAGCGACCGACAGGGGGCGTACTACAATGAGCAGTTCTTC.